This T cell receptor (beta chain) was sequenced in a study of CD8+CD57+ T cells in acquired aplastic anemia. Study-level information: Across the sorted CD4+ and CD8+ cells, DNA amounts averaged approximately 3.1 ug.

Trimming removed 8 bases at V and 4 bases at J, with 20 bases between. There are 16 residues in the CDR3. Looked up from germline, CDR1 is SGHTA and CDR2 is FQGNSA. This clonotype was seen repeatedly, ten times or more. The use of genomic DNA as template underpinned the TCR beta VDJ and CDR3 profiling. TCRdb re-analysed the reads in MiXCR, keeping a single row per CDR3 protein. The sample gives 150,000 to 160,000 distinct CDR3 sequences, roughly 54% of which show up once; about 12% is in the top ten. Patients chosen for sequencing had CD8+CD57+ cells that had expanded, as shown by flow cytometry. The chain recombines TRBV7-2 with TRBJ2-2, with D possibly being TRBD1 (6 bases). The sample consisted of sorted CD4+, CD8+, or CD8+CD57+ T cells (not recorded which) from PBMCs. The TCR originated in a human donor with aplastic anemia. CDR3 nucleotide sequence: TGTGCCAGCGTATACAGGGAAACCGCGAGCACCGGGGAGCTGTTTTTT. Its translation: CASVYRETASTGELFF.